Presented here are 32 T cell receptor beta chains from one specimen sequenced in a study of T cells after yellow fever vaccination. A single record per CDR3 protein comes from TCRdb applying MiXCR to the 5' RACE reads. The data hold about 300,000 distinct CDR3 sequences, with approximately 10% observed a single time. The sample in question was CD4+ T cells sorted from PBMCs, obtained 5 days after the yellow fever booster vaccination. These receptors all come from a man aged 18 to 29 who received the YFV17D yellow fever vaccine.

The chain is built from TRBV11-3 and TRBJ2-5, with D perhaps TRBD1 (7 bases). CDR1 is SGHNT, CDR2 YENEEA, per germline. The V gene lost 6 bases and the J gene lost 7 bases, with 9 bases spanning the gap. The CDR3 length is 11 residues. Here the CDR3 DNA reads TGTGCCAGCAGTCAGGGGGGGACCCAGTACTTC. Its translation is CASSQGGTQYF.

The gene calls are TRBV5-1 and TRBJ2-6; the D call may be TRBD1 or TRBD2 (5 bases each). Germline lookup yields CDR1 SGHRS and CDR2 YFSETQ. The V gene lost 7 bases and the J gene lost 3 bases, with 14 bases spanning the gap. The CDR3 is 15 amino acids. CDR3 nucleotides: TGCGCCAGCTCTAGGGGAGTTAATGGGGCCAACGTCCTGACTTTC. Translated: CASSRGVNGANVLTF.

This clonotype was seen more than once but under ten times. The chain has TRBV6-5 and TRBJ2-5; 8 bases fit TRBD1. CDR3 length: 13 amino acids. With 6 bases clipped from V and 1 base from J, the junction kept 1 base outside the gene matches. Germline V lookup: CDR1 MNHEY, CDR2 SVGAGI. CDR3 residues: CASRGQAQETQYF. In nucleotides, the CDR3 is TGTGCCAGCAGGGGACAGGCCCAAGAGACCCAGTACTTC.

This clonotype was seen more than once but under ten times. The rearrangement joins TRBV27 to TRBJ2-2; D remains unclear. V lost 2 bases and J lost 6, with 7 bases in between. The CDR3 has 13 amino acids. The germline gives CDR1 MNHEY, CDR2 SMNVEV (reference sequence). CDR3: CASSLRHSGELFF. CDR3 sequence (DNA): TGTGCCAGCAGTTTACGGCATTCCGGGGAGCTGTTTTTT.

This clonotype was picked up many times. V is TRBV18 and J is TRBJ1-6; D might be TRBD1 (6 bases). The V and J ends lost 8 bases and 4 bases respectively, with 12 bases between them. The CDR3 extends over 14 amino acids. Germline loops: CDR1 KGHSH, CDR2 LQKENI. CDR3 protein: CASNSGQYNSPLHF. The DNA of the CDR3 is TGTGCCAGCAACTCCGGACAGTATAATTCACCCCTCCACTTT.

The table lists this clonotype with a few counts. V is TRBV18 and J is TRBJ2-7; 8 bases line up with TRBD1. V lost 2 bases, J lost 6 bases, and 3 bases stayed unmatched. Germline assignment: CDR1 KGHSH and CDR2 LQKENI. The CDR3 has 13 residues. CDR3 sequence reads: CASSPGQGGEQYV. DNA for the CDR3: TGTGCCAGCTCACCAGGACAGGGCGGCGAGCAGTACGTC.

This clonotype was picked up a small number of times. This chain's CDR3 is CASSFILAPQETQYF. DNA of the CDR3: TGTGCCAGCAGCTTCATATTAGCCCCGCAAGAGACCCAGTACTTC. The chain has TRBV11-1 and TRBJ2-5; D remains ambiguous. V was shortened by 3 bases and J by 2 bases, with 13 bases between the two germline ends. Germline-derived CDR1 and CDR2 are SGHAT and FQDESV (reference sequence). The CDR3 length is 15 residues.

This clonotype was seen more than once but under ten times. The V call is TRBV4-1, the J call TRBJ1-4; a weak D match, TRBD1 (6 bases). With 2 bases removed from V and 8 bases from J, the gap between germline ends came to 18 bases. The CDR3 runs 16 residues. Germline V CDR1 and CDR2: MGHRA, YSYEKL. The CDR3, as DNA: TGCGCCAGCAGCCAACAACCTCAGGGGTATGGGGAAAAACTGTTTTTT. This gives the protein CASSQQPQGYGEKLFF.

This clonotype was counted between two and nine times. The chain recombines TRBV10-3 with TRBJ2-1, with 9 bases lining up with TRBD1. CDR1 is ENHRY, CDR2 SYGVKD, per germline. The CDR3 sequence is 13 residues long. After removal of 7 bases from V and 8 bases from J, the junction contained 6 bases not matched to a gene. The CDR3 bases are TGTGCCATCACCGGACAGGGGACGGATGAGCAGTTCTTC. Translation gives CAITGQGTDEQFF.

The chain carries TRBV7-3 and TRBJ1-4; possibly TRBD1 for D (6 bases). V lost 3 bases, J lost 5 bases, and 7 bases lay in between. The CDR3 spans 13 residues. Germline CDR1 reads SGHTA; CDR2 reads FQGTGA. CDR3 protein: CASSLGANEKLFF. The CDR3 region has the DNA TGTGCCAGCAGCTTGGGGGCCAATGAAAAACTGTTTTTT. Full variable domain (rest looked up from reference TRBV7-3 and TRBJ1-4): GAGVSQTPSNKVTEKGKYVELRCDPISGHTALYWYRQSLGQGPEFLIYFQGTGAADDSGLPNDRFFAVRPEGSVSTLKIQRTERGDSAVYLCASSLGANEKLFFGSGTQLSVL.

This chain uses TRBV6-2 or TRBV6-3 with TRBJ2-7; D is unclear. Germline-derived CDR1 and CDR2 are MNHEY and SVGEGT. The CDR3 consists of 15 residues. The V and J ends lost 2 bases and 0 bases respectively, with 11 bases between them. The CDR3 DNA reads as TGTGCCAGCAGTTACGTAGACACTCCCTCCTACGAGCAGTACTTC. Its protein is CASSYVDTPSYEQYF.

The rearrangement links TRBV7-9 to TRBJ2-4, with D perhaps being TRBD1 or TRBD2 (5 bases each). The CDR3 covers 20 residues. V was trimmed by 5 bases and J by 5 bases, leaving 31 bases between them. CDR1 and CDR2 from the germline V gene are SEHNR and FQNEAQ (reference sequence). The chain's CDR3 is CASSPPKISQARDPENIQYF. The CDR3 DNA reads as TGTGCCAGCAGCCCCCCAAAGATTTCCCAAGCAAGGGACCCCGAAAACATTCAGTACTTC.

This clonotype appeared many times. The V call is TRBV5-6, the J call TRBJ2-5; 7 nucleotides agree with TRBD2. Trimming took 2 bases from V and 5 from J; bases not matched to a gene: 15. Germline V gene data show CDR1 as SGHDT and CDR2 as YYEEEE. This CDR3 region has 17 residues. Here the CDR3 DNA reads TGTGCCAGCAGCTTATCGCGTGGGGGAGGGCTCGAGGAGACCCAGTACTTC. It yields the protein CASSLSRGGGLEETQYF.

The CDR3 spells CASTHSRAGAKRDTQYF. CDR3 nucleotides: TGTGCCAGCACCCATTCGAGGGCGGGGGCCAAGCGGGATACGCAGTATTTT. The rearrangement joins TRBV6-2 or TRBV6-3 to TRBJ2-3, with D perhaps TRBD2 (7 bases). Trimming removed 7 bases at V and 6 bases at J, with 26 bases between. The CDR3 has 17 amino acids. Per germline, CDR1 MNHEY and CDR2 SVGEGT.

The sample holds a few counts of this clonotype. The chain joins TRBV6-1 to TRBJ1-6; TRBD1 aligns across 7 bases. The J segment lost 10 bases and the V segment lost 1 base, leaving 4 bases of the junction unmatched. CDR1 and CDR2 (germline): MNHNS, SASEGT. The CDR3 runs to 14 residues. CDR3: CASSEGQGGSPLHF. The CDR3, as DNA: TGTGCCAGCAGTGAAGGACAGGGAGGATCACCCCTCCACTTT.

With respect to this clonotype: Given the absence of the conserved phenylalanine or tryptophan at the CDR3 end, a read error is likely. This chain links TRBV11-2 with TRBJ2-2, with 9 positions matching TRBD1. Germline-derived CDR1 and CDR2 are SGHAT and FQNNGV. The CDR3 sequence is 15 residues long. V lost 3 bases, J lost 4 bases, and 3 bases stayed unmatched. The CDR3 region is CASSFNRGPTGELFS. In DNA, the CDR3 is TGTGCCAGCAGCTTTAACAGGGGGCCCACCGGGGAGCTGTTTTCT.

The CDR3 DNA reads as TGTGCCAGCAGTAGGGGACAGAGCTACGAGCAGTACGTC. Translated: CASSRGQSYEQYV. The chain recombines TRBV6-5 with TRBJ2-7, with 7 bases that match TRBD1. Losses at the gene ends were 5 bases for V and 3 bases for J; bases not matched to a gene: 4. Germline assignment: CDR1 MNHEY and CDR2 SVGAGI. This CDR3 comprises 13 residues.

As to this clonotype: This sequence may be a read error, since a much larger clone differs from it by one base. The chain joins TRBV11-2 to TRBJ1-1, with TRBD1 as a possible D gene (5 bases). This CDR3 has 15 residues. Germline CDR1 SGHAT, CDR2 FQNNGV. The CDR3 nucleotides read TGTGCCAGCAGCTACGCCGGGGCCGCGGGCACTGAAGCTTACTTT. It specifies CASSYAGAAGTEAYF.

The chain combines TRBV11-2 with TRBJ2-3, with D perhaps matching TRBD1 or TRBD2 (5 bases each). Germline V lookup: CDR1 SGHAT, CDR2 FQNNGV. The V gene lost 6 bases and the J gene lost 5 bases, with 18 bases spanning the gap. The CDR3 length is 15 residues. CDR3 residues: CASRPPGTAQDTQYF. The CDR3 coding sequence is TGTGCCAGCAGACCCCCCGGGACGGCGCAAGATACGCAGTATTTT.

This clonotype was seen ten or more times. The V gene is TRBV5-1, the J gene TRBJ1-2, with D perhaps matching TRBD1 (6 bases). V lost 2 bases and J 0 bases, leaving 14 bases between the germline ends. Germline CDR1 is SGHRS and CDR2 is YFSETQ. The CDR3 is 16 amino acids. The CDR3 coding sequence is TGCGCCAGCAGCTTCGACAGGCCCCTTGCTAACTATGGCTACACCTTC. Its protein product is CASSFDRPLANYGYTF.

This clonotype has at least ten counts. J is TRBJ2-1 and V is TRBV4-2, with TRBD2 matching over 12 bases. Germline CDR1 reads LGHNA; CDR2 reads YNFKEQ. This CDR3 spans 17 amino acids. V dropped 1 base and J dropped 5; count of bases not matched to a gene: 6. The CDR3 region has the DNA TGTGCCAGCAGCCAAGCCTTACTAGCGGGGGGACACAATGAGCAGTTCTTC. As protein: CASSQALLAGGHNEQFF.

In its sample, this clonotype was seen a few times. This chain joins TRBV10-1 and TRBJ2-5; 10 bases line up with TRBD1. The length of the CDR3 is 15 residues. Germline CDR1 and CDR2: WNHNN and SYGVQD (reference sequence). The J segment lost 5 bases and the V segment lost 6 bases, leaving 9 bases of the junction unmatched. CDR3 bases: TGCGCCAGCAGCCCGGGACAGGGGAGGTCGGAGACCCAGTACTTC. Its protein is CASSPGQGRSETQYF.

Only a few counts were recorded for this clonotype. The V gene is TRBV3-1, the J gene TRBJ2-2; TRBD1 might be the D (6 bases). Germline CDR1 and CDR2: LGHDT and YNNKEL (reference sequence). CDR3 length: 16 residues. V was cut by 4 bases and J by 0 bases, with 12 bases left in between. CDR3 amino acids: CASSLLGQPNTGELFF. The CDR3 DNA reads TGTGCCAGCAGCCTACTGGGACAACCGAACACCGGGGAGCTGTTTTTT.

This clonotype was recorded a few times. The genes are TRBV20-1 and TRBJ2-1, with TRBD2 identical over 9 bases. The CDR3 spans 14 residues. Germline V gene data show CDR1 as DFQATT and CDR2 as SNEGSKA (reference sequence). V lost 3 bases and J lost 8; bases outside the gene matches: 8. CDR3 bases: TGCAGTGCTAGCAAGCGGGGGGCCCGGGATGAGCAGTTCTTC. Residues: CSASKRGARDEQFF.

In this sample, this clonotype turned up many times. The chain joins TRBV2 to TRBJ1-5; 7 nucleotides line up with TRBD1. Looked up from germline, CDR1 is SNHLY and CDR2 is FYNNEI. This CDR3 contains 13 residues. With 8 bases clipped from V and 0 bases from J, the junction kept 1 base outside the gene matches. CDR3 DNA sequence: TGTGCCAGCGGGACAGATAGCAATCAGCCCCAGCATTTT. The encoded protein is CASGTDSNQPQHF.

This clonotype has more than one count but fewer than ten. The V call is TRBV4-3, the J call TRBJ1-1; the match to TRBD1 covers 10 bases. The CDR3 runs to 14 residues. CDR1 LGHNA and CDR2 YSLEER come from the germline V gene. Trimming took 3 bases from V and 6 from J; bases not matched to a gene: 4. DNA for the CDR3: TGCGCCAGCAGCCATCGGACAGGGGGGTCTGAAGCTTTCTTT. Its protein is CASSHRTGGSEAFF.

This clonotype appeared many times. The gene calls are TRBV6-6 and TRBJ1-5; a possible D gene is TRBD1 (6 bases). V was shortened by 7 bases and J by 2 bases, with 12 bases between the two germline ends. This CDR3 contains 14 residues. The germline gives CDR1 MNHNY, CDR2 SVGAGI (reference sequence). The CDR3 nucleotides are TGTGCCAGCAAGGGGGGGGCGGGCAATCAGCCCCAGCATTTT. The encoded protein is CASKGGAGNQPQHF.

The V call is TRBV12-3 or TRBV12-4, the J call TRBJ1-2; D not resolved. The CDR3 is 18 residues long. Trimming cost V 3 bases and J 1 base, with 21 bases left between them. This chain's CDR3 is CASSFSGTDQLLNYGYTF. The CDR3 DNA sequence: TGTGCCAGCAGTTTTTCTGGTACCGATCAACTCCTTAACTATGGCTACACCTTC.

This clonotype showed up just a few times. The rearrangement links TRBV23-1 to TRBJ1-1; D uncertain. TRBV23-1 is sorted into the ORF group, with uncertain function. The CDR3 sequence is 15 residues long. V was shortened by 0 bases and J by 1 base, with 9 bases between the two germline ends. In nucleotides, the CDR3 is TGCGCCAGCAGTCAATCGGAACCCGGGAACACTGAAGCTTTCTTT. This encodes CASSQSEPGNTEAFF.

The gene calls are TRBV5-6 and TRBJ2-1, with D possibly called TRBD1 or TRBD2 (5 bases each). CDR1 and CDR2 (germline): SGHDT, YYEEEE. This CDR3 has 13 residues. Trimming took off 4 bases at V and 13 bases at J, with 18 bases between the two ends. The CDR3 loop reads CASSPGTPIRQFF. The CDR3, as DNA: TGTGCCAGCAGCCCAGGGACGCCCATTCGACAGTTCTTC. Supplemented by reference TRBV5-6 and TRBJ2-1, the full variable domain reads DAGVTQSPTHLIKTRGQQVTLRCSPKSGHDTVSWYQQALGQGPQFIFQYYEEEERQRGNFPDRFSGHQFPNYSSELNVNALLLGDSALYLCASSPGTPIRQFFGPGTRLTVL.

This clonotype was detected only a few times. J is TRBJ2-1 and V is TRBV5-1; a weak D match, TRBD2 (7 bases). This CDR3 has 16 amino acids. V lost 4 bases, J lost 4 bases, and 18 bases lay in between. CDR1 and CDR2 (germline): SGHRS, YFSETQ. This CDR3 is CASSLPTGGSYNEQFF. DNA for the CDR3: TGCGCCAGCAGCCTACCTACGGGGGGCTCGTACAATGAGCAGTTCTTC.

This clonotype was recorded many times. The J gene is TRBJ2-2, the V gene TRBV6-2 or TRBV6-3, with D uncertain. This CDR3 is 14 amino acids long. CDR1 and CDR2 from the germline V gene are MNHEY and SVGEGT. Trimming pared 2 bases from V and 2 bases from J, leaving 6 bases between. CDR3 amino acids: CASSYGVNTGELFF. For the CDR3, the DNA is TGTGCCAGCAGTTACGGGGTCAACACCGGGGAGCTGTTTTTT.